This T cell receptor (beta chain) is drawn from a study of OX40 agonist ivuxolimab in advanced cancers. As for the study more broadly: Ivuxolimab was an agonistic, fully human IgG2 monoclonal antibody directed against OX40 (CD134), a costimulatory receptor. Intravenous ivuxolimab was administered to patients every 2 weeks at six dose levels: 0.01, 0.1, 0.3, 1.5, 3 and 10 mg/kg. Of the roughly 52 dose-escalation patients, hepatocellular carcinoma was present in about 20, melanoma in around 15, renal cell carcinoma in 9 and head and neck cancer in 9. A male proportion of 75% to 85% and a mean age of approximately 55 years, ranging from 23 to 79, were recorded for the dose-escalation cohort. Patients were allowed to have had prior anti-PD-1, anti-PD-L1 or anti-CTLA-4 therapy, and more than 30% of the dose-escalation patients had previously received checkpoint inhibitors. Three dose-escalation patients achieved partial responses, one with hepatocellular carcinoma and two with cutaneous melanoma. The purpose of peripheral TCRbeta sequencing was to test whether ivuxolimab changed TCR sequence diversity and led to clonal T-cell expansion. The paper covers the monotherapy dose-escalation part of the phase I ivuxolimab trial, which included N ≈ 54 patients.

Genomic DNA was isolated from the sorted cells so that the TCRbeta CDR3 region could be sequenced. The immunoSEQ Assay was used to sequence the TCRbeta CDR3 regions. TCRdb holds this immuneACCESS table with in-frame rearrangements only. Some clones are missing; in checked studies, unresolved V genes explain under half, and the rest has no known cause. The sample profile shows under 85,000 clones; around 90% of them were found once. Of the sample, roughly 2.7% is held by the ten largest clones. The research as a whole found: Low levels of normalized T-cell clonal expansion were also shown by some nonresponding patients. The antigen specificity of the peripheral T cells that underwent clonal expansion was not determined. At doses from 0.1 to 3.0 mg/kg, clonal expansion was seen in both CD4+ and CD8+ blood T cells between baseline and week 6. After ivuxolimab, more expanded clones were found on average in CD8+ T cells than in CD4+ T cells. In partial responders in the 0.1-3.0 mg/kg groups, normalized peripheral clonal expansion was found to be among the lowest, especially among CD8+ T cells.

Patients with a history of autoimmune disease or receiving systemic immunosuppression were excluded from the trial. In every dose cohort, peripheral blood was drawn for TCR sequencing at baseline, cycle 4 day 1, and cycle 7 day 1. Samples were obtained from an open-label, multicenter, first-in-human phase I dose-escalation trial of ivuxolimab. Adults with locally advanced or metastatic head and neck squamous cell, hepatocellular, melanoma or renal cell carcinoma were enrolled in the trial. CD4+ and CD8+ T cells were sorted separately from peripheral blood before TCR sequencing. Regarding this clone: Its antigen target is currently unknown. No much larger clone is present one base from it, and per-base qualities are unavailable.

V and J lose 0 bases and 1 base, and a span of 10 bases separates them. CDR1 SGHRS and CDR2 YFSETQ are derived from the germline V gene. The cysteine opens and the phenylalanine closes a CDR3 of 15 amino acids. The retained sequence is limited to the CDR3, 45 bases, with the frame set at the first base. The source was CD4+ or CD8+ T cells sorted from blood, collected in a trial of the OX40 agonist ivuxolimab. This sequence uses TRBV5-1 and TRBJ1-2, with a weak D call of TRBD1 (6 bases match). The origin of this receptor is an adult with an advanced solid tumor such as melanoma, head and neck, liver or kidney cancer. The DNA sequence follows: TGCGCCAGCAGCTTGGGACAGGAGAATAACTATGGCTACACCTTC. Translated, this gives CASSLGQENNYGYTF.